This T cell receptor (beta chain) emerged from a study of Graves' ophthalmopathy and Graves' hyperthyroidism (dated by TCRdb to the late 2010s). With respect to the entire study: Peripheral blood samples were taken at the time of initial diagnosis, before any treatment was given. To tell Graves' ophthalmopathy apart from Graves' hyperthyroidism, and to predict which patients would progress to ophthalmopathy, the study relied on TCR beta repertoire signatures. In total, approximately 130 blood samples were TCR-sequenced: fewer than 50 ophthalmopathy, some 80 hyperthyroidism and around 17 hyperthyroidism-to-ophthalmopathy patients. To explore V-J signatures that distinguish ophthalmopathy from hyperthyroidism, a discovery set of more than 90 patients was enrolled, made up of about 40 with ophthalmopathy and some 58 with stable hyperthyroidism. The independent validation cohort included about 20 hyperthyroidism patients plus 17 patients who later progressed from hyperthyroidism to ophthalmopathy. In roughly six hyperthyroidism patients, T-cell repertoires of thyroid tissue and blood were compared. After sampling, hyperthyroidism patients received methimazole starting at 30 mg daily, and ophthalmopathy patients received high-dose intravenous methylprednisolone. For training and testing, the 110 or so patients in the discovery cohort were randomly divided in a 7:3 ratio.

As to this clonotype: Which antigen it targets is not known. This may arise from a read error, as a much more abundant clone is one base away.

On the study overall, not on this receptor specifically: In validation, the model predicted ophthalmopathy progression with 70.59% sensitivity and roughly 72% specificity; some twelve predicted patients were CT-confirmed with GO in a median of about 7.1 months. In cross-validation, the 13-signature model distinguished ophthalmopathy from stable hyperthyroidism with approximately 90% sensitivity and 81.08% specificity, while in the test set the corresponding values were around 79% and 71%. Sample size was not predetermined statistically, and investigators were not blinded to group allocation. Most of the expanded thyroid clonotypes with a frequency above 0.001 were also detected in blood, and it was suggested that the thyroid immune response may be reflected by blood repertoires.

Cut back by 1 base and 8 bases, the V and J ends lie 14 bases apart. The CDR1 and CDR2 encoded by the germline V gene (reference sequence) are LNHNV and YYDKDF. Its CDR3 holds 14 amino acids, cysteine through phenylalanine. The read is trimmed to its CDR3 DNA, 42 bases read in frame from base 1. For repertoire sequencing, the TCR beta CDR3 regions were amplified from RNA transcripts. The first round of RT-PCR was done with HTBI primers and the Qiagen OneStep RT-PCR kit, and was followed by a second round of multiplex PCR, then size selection and purification. The libraries underwent paired-end sequencing with 100 bp reads on an Illumina HiSeq2000. The paper's data handling went like this. SOAPnuke was used to process the reads, removing any read that contained adapters or uncalled bases, had a mean Phred below 15, or lacked an exact match to the constant primer or identifier. High-quality paired reads were merged with COPE v1.2.5. Unique nucleotide sequences were defined as clonotypes and aligned to IMGT TRB V, D and J references using MiTCR v1.1. The analysis was limited to V-J combinations with a frequency above 0.0001, which together covered 99.2% of repertoires. For each V-J combination, a TCR clonal expansion and chaos score was defined as F50 clonal expansion divided by the chaos observed in the TCRdist matrix. Welch's t-statistics and random forest were used to reduce the features to roughly 14 V-J combinations, which were then used as input to a naive Bayes classifier. The similarity between thyroid and blood repertoires was quantified using the Morisita-Horn index. The raw public reads went through TCRdb reprocessing: fastp at Q25, MiXCR clone calling, in-frame beta chains kept. Rows matching on CDR3 protein sequence are summarized as one entry with the most common DNA and genes. The V and J calls were determined by TCRdb, not by the authors. The sample contains roughly 400,000 distinct CDR3 sequences, roughly 15% of them found a single time. The top ten clonotypes cover about 7.3% of the sample.

Stable hyperthyroidism was defined as no progression to ophthalmopathy within 18 months of follow-up. Patients with hyperthyroidism were aged 18 to 65 years, had been newly diagnosed, and had a disease duration of less than 2 months. Anyone with other autoimmune diseases, uncontrolled infections, pregnancy or lactation was excluded from the study. Clinical symptoms, serum thyroxine, TRAb, thyroid ultrasound and orbital computed tomography formed the basis of the diagnosis. Using Ficoll-Paque density gradient centrifugation, PBMCs were isolated from about 9.2 ml of fresh peripheral blood. Total RNA was extracted with Trizol reagent and quality-checked on an Agilent 2100 Bioanalyzer.

Recombination linked TRBV15 to TRBJ2-5, with the D gene not confidently named. The origin of this receptor is a young woman with stable Graves' hyperthyroidism. Donor details come from another sample of the same person, matched by shared clones. The specimen was peripheral blood. The CDR3 protein is CATSRVSRSDTQYF. The nucleotide sequence is given as TGTGCCACCAGCAGAGTCAGCAGGTCGGATACCCAGTACTTC. Supplemented by the reference TRBV15 and TRBJ2-5 proteins around the CDR3, the complete variable domain is DAMVIQNPRYQVTQFGKPVTLSCSQTLNHNVMYWYQQKSSQAPKLLFHYYDKDFNNEADTPDNFQSRRPNTSFCFLDIRSPGLGDTAMYLCATSRVSRSDTQYFGPGTRLLVL.